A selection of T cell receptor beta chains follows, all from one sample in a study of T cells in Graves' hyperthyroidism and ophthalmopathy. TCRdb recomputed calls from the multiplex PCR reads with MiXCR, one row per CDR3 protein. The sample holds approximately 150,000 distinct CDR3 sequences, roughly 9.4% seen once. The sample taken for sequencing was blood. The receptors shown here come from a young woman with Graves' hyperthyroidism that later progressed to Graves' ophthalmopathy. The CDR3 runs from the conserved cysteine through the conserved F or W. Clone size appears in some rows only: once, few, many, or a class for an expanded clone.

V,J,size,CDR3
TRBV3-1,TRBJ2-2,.,CASSQESGTGVSRSFF
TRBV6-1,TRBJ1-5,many,CASSPRQGSSNQPQHF
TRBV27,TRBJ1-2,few,CASSEQGAGGYTF
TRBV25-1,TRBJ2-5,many,CASSEPGGVKTQYF
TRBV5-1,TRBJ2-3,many,CASSPGQIPDTQYF
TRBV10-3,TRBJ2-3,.,CAKAEVAGGTDTQYF
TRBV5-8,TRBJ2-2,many,CASSAGQGYTGELFF
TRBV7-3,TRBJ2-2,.,CASSLTGGATGELFF
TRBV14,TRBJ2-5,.,CASSQWDRGETQYF
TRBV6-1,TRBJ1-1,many,CASNGRRVTEAFF
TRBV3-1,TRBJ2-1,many,CASSQRTGPSYNEQFF
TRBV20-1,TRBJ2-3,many,CSAGTSGRSDTQYF
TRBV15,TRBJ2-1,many,CATSSRTAKRGDEQFF
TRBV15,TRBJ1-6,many,CATSGGVTNSPLHF
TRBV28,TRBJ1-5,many,CASRSTGGGAQHF
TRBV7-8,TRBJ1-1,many,CASSPKSGTGDPMNTEAFF
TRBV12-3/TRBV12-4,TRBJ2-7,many,CASSPHTDLTYEQYF
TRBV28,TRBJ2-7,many,CASSAYREDYEQYF
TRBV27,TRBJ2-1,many,CASSSPGQGRNEQFF
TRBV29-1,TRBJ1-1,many,CSGGTGRTEAFF
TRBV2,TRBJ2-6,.,CASSLKPSGANVLTF